Listed here are 12 T cell receptor beta chains from one sample, sequenced in a study of T cells in Graves' hyperthyroidism and ophthalmopathy. Regions amplified from RNA transcripts were the TCR beta CDR3 regions. The study used the HTBI primer set for a first-round RT-PCR of the TCR CDR3. TCRdb used MiXCR to reprocess the multiplex PCR reads, holding one entry per CDR3 protein. The sample includes over 400,000 distinct CDR3 sequences, over 12% of them seen just once. Source material: blood. The receptors come from a young man with Graves' ophthalmopathy.

This clonotype appeared many times. The chain uses TRBV27 and TRBJ2-1; no firm D call. Trimming took off 3 bases at V and 2 bases at J, with 5 bases between the two ends. The CDR3 totals 13 residues. Germline CDR1 MNHEY, CDR2 SMNVEV (reference sequence). The CDR3 bases are TGTGCCAGCAGTTTGAACCCCTACAATGAGCAGTTCTTC. As protein: CASSLNPYNEQFF.

This chain connects TRBV19 to TRBJ2-6; D is unclear. This CDR3 region has 13 residues. Germline CDR1 is LNHDA and CDR2 is SQIVND (reference sequence). Trimming left V 11 bases short and J 2 bases short, with 10 bases between. The CDR3 nucleotides are TGTGCCGCTACGGGTGCTGGGGCCAACGTCCTGACTTTC. Translation: CAATGAGANVLTF.

The rearrangement links TRBV28 to TRBJ2-1; the D call may be TRBD1 or TRBD2 (6 bases each). CDR1 and CDR2 (germline): MDHEN, SYDVKM. Trimming left V 10 bases short and J 5 bases short, with 18 bases between. The CDR3 sequence is 14 residues long. The CDR3 protein is CATKGGPLNNEQFF. The CDR3, as DNA: TGTGCCACTAAAGGGGGGCCCCTAAACAATGAGCAGTTCTTC.

This clonotype was seen repeatedly, ten times or more. The rearrangement uses TRBV5-1 and TRBJ2-7; 8 bases line up with TRBD1. With 1 base clipped from V and 2 bases from J, the junction kept 8 bases outside the gene matches. The CDR3 has 16 amino acids. CDR1 is SGHRS and CDR2 is YFSETQ in the germline V gene. CDR3 loop: CASSLSQGGSTYEQYF. For the CDR3, the DNA is TGCGCCAGCAGCTTGTCACAGGGGGGATCAACCTACGAGCAGTACTTC.

This clonotype has a count of ten or more. V gene TRBV7-9 combines with J gene TRBJ1-1; D gene ambiguous. The CDR3 loop spans 14 amino acids. Germline V lookup: CDR1 SEHNR, CDR2 FQNEAQ (reference sequence). Trimming removed 4 bases from V and 1 base from J, with 10 bases in between. Here the CDR3 reads CASSSWTGNTEAFF. CDR3 DNA: TGTGCCAGCAGCTCGTGGACGGGGAACACTGAAGCTTTCTTT. Variable domain in full (rest from reference TRBV7-9 and TRBJ1-1): DTGVSQNPRHKITKRGQNVTFRCDPISEHNRLYWYRQTLGQGPEFLTYFQNEAQLEKSRLLSDRFSAERPKGSFSTLEIQRTEQGDSAMYLCASSSWTGNTEAFFGQGTRLTVV.

The genes are TRBV27 and TRBJ1-1; D is uncertain. Germline V gene lookup returns CDR1 MNHEY and CDR2 SMNVEV (reference sequence). V dropped 3 bases and J dropped 4 bases, with 9 bases sitting between them. The CDR3 sequence is 13 residues long. The CDR3 nucleotides are TGTGCCAGCAGTTTTCAAGGCGCCACTGAAGCTTTCTTT. This codes for CASSFQGATEAFF.

This clonotype was seen more than once but under ten times. The CDR3 bases are TGCAGTTGCGGACTATCTCTTGATACGCAGTATTTT. Protein product: CSCGLSLDTQYF. The V gene is TRBV20-1, the J gene TRBJ2-3; TRBD2 might be the D (6 bases). The CDR3 sequence is 12 residues long. V was pared by 8 bases and J by 6 bases, with 15 bases between. Germline-derived CDR1 and CDR2 are DFQATT and SNEGSKA (reference sequence).

For this clonotype: A much larger clone is a single base away; this may be a read error. This chain joins TRBV4-2 and TRBJ2-5; no reliable D call. This CDR3 has 14 residues. Germline values: CDR1 LGHNA, CDR2 YNFKEQ. CDR3 protein: CASGQDRATQTQYF. The CDR3, as DNA: TGTGCCAGCGGCCAAGACCGAGCGACCCAGACCCAGTACTTC.

This clonotype appeared many times. A single base separates this from a much larger clone, so it may be a read error. The gene calls are TRBV6-2 or TRBV6-3 and TRBJ1-1; unclear D gene. This CDR3 spans 12 amino acids. V was trimmed by 5 bases and J by 3 bases, leaving 7 bases between them. From germline, CDR1 is MNHEY and CDR2 SVGEGT. This CDR3 reads CASSPLYTEAFF. The CDR3 DNA follows: TGTGCCAGCAGTCCTCTGTACACTGAAGCTTTCTTT.

This clonotype was counted ten times or more. The rearrangement joins TRBV3-1 to TRBJ2-5; TRBD2 matches at 14 bases. Germline V CDR1 and CDR2: LGHDT, YNNKEL (reference sequence). The CDR3 covers 15 residues. The V and J ends lost 4 bases and 5 bases, in that order; junction bases with no gene match: 3. The CDR3 nucleotides are TGTGCCAGCAGCCCCGGGACTAGCGGGAGCGAGACCCAGTACTTC. Amino acid sequence: CASSPGTSGSETQYF.

Of note for this clonotype: A much larger clone sits a single nucleotide away, making a read error possible. This chain connects TRBV18 to TRBJ1-5; D unclear. Germline assignment: CDR1 KGHSH and CDR2 LQKENI. The CDR3 is 15 amino acids. CDR3 bases: TGTGCCAGCCCACCGGGCCACTATAGCAATCAGCCCCAGCATTTT. Translation: CASPPGHYSNQPQHF.

This clonotype has ten or more counts. CDR3 loop: CASSFGGSLNQPQHF. The DNA for the CDR3 is TGTGCCAGCAGTTTCGGTGGCAGCCTCAATCAGCCCCAGCATTTT. The V and J genes are TRBV12-3 or TRBV12-4 and TRBJ1-5, with D unclear. The CDR3 runs 15 residues. Trimming took 3 bases from V and 3 from J, leaving 12 bases between them.